Below, one T cell receptor beta chain is given with its context. It has no known antigen specificity. Nothing much larger sits one base from this clone, and base qualities are not available. The data stem from a study of PD-1 blockade in classical Hodgkin lymphoma (dated by TCRdb to the early 2020s). With regard to the full study: Nivolumab dosing was 3 mg/kg intravenously every 2 weeks, continuing until either disease progression or unacceptable toxicity. A peripheral blood immune signature of response to PD-1 blockade in classical Hodgkin lymphoma was defined using TCR beta sequencing and CyTOF.

Results the study describes overall, beyond this receptor: Newly diagnosed patients were reported to have lower baseline TCR diversity than healthy donors, and relapsed/refractory patients were reported to have lower baseline TCR diversity still. A significant rise by C4D1 was seen in CD4+ but not CD8+ TCR diversity (p=0.0027 vs p=0.16), with the rise being most apparent in complete responders (p=0.02). Baseline diversity similar to that of newly diagnosed patients was observed in trial patients achieving complete response, whereas significantly lower diversity was observed in partial responders and progressors. Diversity was lower in patients who began nivolumab less than 1 year after ASCT, so these patients were left out of later analyses to avoid confounding by immune reconstitution. The study was limited to a single clinical trial cohort, and causes of repertoire differences, possibly disease activity or prior therapy, remained undefined.

This sample's time point label indicates: cycle 4 day 1 (C4D1), after six to seven weeks of nivolumab. All trial patients had relapsed after autologous stem cell transplantation, with cohorts A, B and C differing in prior brentuximab vedotin exposure. The trial cohort comprised some 60 patients with relapsed/refractory classical Hodgkin lymphoma whose best overall responses were complete response, partial response or progressive disease. Single-agent nivolumab was administered to trial patients in the multi-cohort phase II CheckMate 205 trial. An independent review committee assessed best overall response by applying the 2007 International Working Group response criteria. Trial PBMCs were collected just before the start of nivolumab (C1D1) and during therapy at cycle 2 day 1 and cycle 4 day 1. Peripheral blood was collected in 8 mL Vacutainer Cell Preparation Tubes, from which PBMCs were isolated by centrifugation and then cryopreserved.

CDR1 is given as SEHNR and CDR2 as FQNEAQ, both from the germline V gene (reference sequence). Cut back by 1 base and 4 bases, the V and J ends lie 6 bases apart. From cysteine to phenylalanine, the CDR3 is 13 amino acids long. Only the CDR3 DNA stays, 39 bases, in frame from base 1. The Qiagen DNeasy kit was used to extract genomic DNA from unsorted PBMCs and from the negatively selected CD4+ and CD8+ fractions. Using primers that anneal to V and J segments, immunoSEQ multiplex PCR amplified the TCR beta CDR3 regions. A synthetic immune receptor repertoire was used to minimize amplification bias, and any residual bias was removed computationally once sequencing was done. The study's own analysis went as follows. Custom Python scripts were used to quantify repertoire diversity as the Shannon entropy index. The unsorted, CD4+ and CD8+ repertoires were each analyzed separately, with the exception of combined analyses, where CD4+ and CD8+ sequences were merged in silico. A clone counted as expanded when the clone's frequency after treatment rose at least 2-fold relative to C1D1, and clones undetected at baseline were given a pseudocount of 0.5. Singleton clones were defined as clones with 0 or 1 copy at C1D1, and non-singleton clones were defined as clones with 2 or more copies. Clones expanded in unsorted samples were assigned a CD4+, CD8+ or unknown annotation through matching of protein sequences in sorted samples from the same patient. Wilcoxon tests on paired samples were used to test changes in diversity from C1D1 to C4D1. What TCRdb holds here is the immuneACCESS table cut down to in-frame rearrangements. Part of the clones is not present; checked against another copy, under half of the missing clones reflect an unresolved V gene, and the others are unexplained. Clone size and V and J calls were adopted from that table, with D and trimming inferred from the DNA. Present in this sample are about 7,900 clones, around 82% of which were seen just once. Jointly, the top ten make up 40% to 55% of the sample.

The rearrangement joined TRBV7-9 to TRBJ2-3, with no D gene named confidently. This clonotype was obtained from a human donor with classical Hodgkin lymphoma. The sample here was peripheral blood mononuclear cells (PBMCs), taken before the fourth cycle of nivolumab. The DNA sequence is TGTGCCAGCAGCTTAGGATTATCAGATACGCAGTATTTT. Translated, it reads CASSLGLSDTQYF. The entire variable domain, with the stretches around the CDR3 drawn from the reference TRBV7-9 and TRBJ2-3 proteins, is DTGVSQNPRHKITKRGQNVTFRCDPISEHNRLYWYRQTLGQGPEFLTYFQNEAQLEKSRLLSDRFSAERPKGSFSTLEIQRTEQGDSAMYLCASSLGLSDTQYFGPGTRLTVL.